The clone carrying this T cell receptor (beta chain) was observed many times. The antigen remains unidentified. Investigators prepared the TCR beta libraries by applying iRepertoire HTBI primers and Arm-PCR of CDR3 regions. TCRdb reprocessed the multiplex PCR reads via MiXCR and lists one record per CDR3 protein. The data show 300,000 to 400,000 distinct CDR3 sequences, with more than 15% seen just once and about 39% held by the top ten. The length of the CDR3 is 15 residues. Between the trimmed V and J ends, which lost 6 bases and 2 bases, there was a span of 15 bases. Germline CDR1 and CDR2: MNHNS and SASEGT. This sample was included in a study of regulatory T cells in long-lasting Graves disease. Study-wide findings and caveats: Persistent Graves' patients showed less TCR diversity than newly diagnosed ones.

Time point described: newly diagnosed GD, antithyroid drugs for less than 3 months. PBMCs were the source of the RNA used for TCR sequencing. The sequences come from peripheral blood mononuclear cells (PBMCs), collected at new diagnosis, from a patient treated with antithyroid drugs. This clonotype was obtained from a female donor with Graves disease. The chain has TRBV6-1 and TRBJ2-3; D call uncertain. The CDR3 DNA reads TGTGCCAGCAGACCCGGAGCTAGGGACACAGATACGCAGTATTTT. Translating it yields CASRPGARDTDTQYF.